Each of the 17 T cell receptor beta chains below was sequenced from the same sample in a study of metastatic and nonmetastatic thyroid tumors. TCRdb redid the clone calls on the PCR reads using MiXCR. The data hold tens of thousands of clones, with roughly 13% observed a single time. Not a single patient had been given any form of treatment at any point before undergoing thyroid surgery. Input material: blood. Every receptor here comes from a female donor with papillary thyroid cancer or a benign thyroid nodule (not recorded which). Some clones in this sample may be carry-over from other donors' samples.

This clone was seen many times. The chain is built from TRBV20-1 and TRBJ1-2; 8 bases line up with TRBD1. This CDR3 has 14 residues. Germline assignment: CDR1 DFQATT and CDR2 SNEGSKA (reference sequence). V dropped 4 bases and J dropped 1; count of bases not matched to a gene: 5. In DNA form, the CDR3 reads TGCAGTGCTAACCCGGGACAGGTTAACTATGGCTACACCTTC. Amino acids: CSANPGQVNYGYTF.

This clone showed up just a few times. A much larger clone differs from this one at a single base, so this may be a read error. Likely a read error: the CDR3 ends without its conserved phenylalanine or tryptophan. The chain recombines TRBV29-1 with TRBJ1-1, with TRBD1 matching 8 bases. The germline V gene has CDR1 SQVTM and CDR2 ANQGSEA. The J segment lost 5 bases and the V segment lost 0 bases, leaving 17 bases of the junction unmatched. This CDR3 region has 18 residues. In nucleotides, the CDR3 is TGCAGCGTTGAAGACCCCTGGACAGGGTTTTCGGATAGGACTGAAGCTTTCCTT. Protein sequence: CSVEDPWTGFSDRTEAFL.

At least ten counts were recorded for this clone. The chain couples TRBV20-1 to TRBJ1-5; no clear D gene. Germline V gives CDR1 DFQATT, CDR2 SNEGSKA (reference sequence). The CDR3 is 14 amino acids. Between the trimmed V and J ends, which lost 3 bases and 0 bases, there was a span of 9 bases. CDR3 sequence reads: CSASSQISNQPQHF. The CDR3 DNA is TGCAGTGCTAGTTCGCAGATTAGCAATCAGCCCCAGCATTTT.

Worth noting for this clone: One end of the junction is discordant with germline, which a read error may explain. This chain links TRBV9 with TRBJ2-1; 10 nucleotides match TRBD2. CDR1 SGDLS and CDR2 YYNGEE come from the germline V gene. The CDR3 is made up of 16 amino acids. CDR3 DNA sequence: TGTGCCAGCAGGAGTCGGACTAGCGGTGTTCGTAATGAGCAGTTATTC. Protein sequence: CASRSRTSGVRNEQLF.

The chain joins TRBV4-1 to TRBJ2-2, with TRBD2 as a possible D gene (5 bases). The CDR3 sequence is 17 residues long. CDR1 is MGHRA and CDR2 is YSYEKL in the germline V gene. V was trimmed by 4 bases and J by 2 bases, leaving 17 bases between them. CDR3 in DNA: TGCGCCAGCAGCCCTCAACCTAATCTAGCAAACACCGGGGAGCTGTTTTTT. Amino acids: CASSPQPNLANTGELFF.

This clone showed up many times. The chain has TRBV6-1 and TRBJ1-2; weak D call: TRBD1 (5 bases). Germline CDR1 and CDR2: MNHNS and SASEGT. V shed 10 bases and J shed 3 bases, with 18 bases lying between them. This CDR3 is built from 14 residues. CDR3 in amino acids: CATSPPGAYYGYTF. CDR3 in DNA: TGTGCCACCAGCCCACCCGGGGCTTACTATGGCTACACCTTC.

This clone was observed many times. The chain combines TRBV19 with TRBJ2-5; either TRBD1 or TRBD2 may supply D (5 bases each). The CDR3 loop spans 15 amino acids. Trimming cost V 4 bases and J 2 bases, with 14 bases left between them. Looked up from germline, CDR1 is LNHDA and CDR2 is SQIVND (reference sequence). This CDR3 reads CASSKGRTAQETQYF. CDR3 in DNA: TGTGCCAGTAGTAAGGGACGGACTGCTCAAGAGACCCAGTACTTC.

The CDR3 bases are TGTGCCAGCAGCCAAGATGTCCAGCGGGAGAACTACGAGCAGTACTTC. This gives the protein CASSQDVQRENYEQYF. V and J are TRBV4-2 and TRBJ2-7, with TRBD2 matching over 8 bases. The trim removed 0 bases at V and 3 bases at J, leaving 7 bases unmatched. In germline, CDR1 is LGHNA, CDR2 YNFKEQ. This CDR3 region has 16 residues.

This clone was observed many times. This sequence joins TRBV5-4 and TRBJ2-2, with D possibly being TRBD2 (6 bases). The CDR3 covers 17 residues. Looked up from germline, CDR1 is SGHNT and CDR2 is YYREEE (reference sequence). V was cut by 1 base and J by 1 base, with 14 bases left in between. The CDR3: CASSLYPGLQNTGELFF. CDR3 nucleotides: TGTGCCAGCAGCTTGTATCCGGGACTCCAGAACACCGGGGAGCTGTTTTTT.

This clone was counted at least ten times. This sequence joins TRBV4-2 and TRBJ1-1; D gene unclear. The V gene's germline CDR1 is LGHNA and CDR2 YNFKEQ. Trimming removed 4 bases from V and 2 bases from J, with 14 bases in between. The CDR3 consists of 15 residues. The CDR3 is CASSPPERGNTEAFF. DNA of the CDR3: TGTGCCAGCAGCCCCCCGGAACGAGGAAACACTGAAGCTTTCTTT.

Note on this clone: One base away lies a much larger clone, so this may be a sequencing read error. Other DNA sequences from this sample encode an identical CDR3 as well. This chain joins TRBV19 and TRBJ1-1, with TRBD1 matching 7 bases. V was pared by 5 bases and J by 7 bases, with 4 bases of the junction left unmatched. CDR1 and CDR2 (germline): LNHDA, SQIVND (reference sequence). The CDR3 covers 12 residues. The DNA for the CDR3 is TGTGCCAGTAGTCTACGACAGGGTGAAGCTTTCTTT. This encodes CASSLRQGEAFF.

The chain is built from TRBV6-1 and TRBJ2-5; TRBD1 agrees at 9 bases. V was clipped by 6 bases and J by 5 bases; unmatched bases: 16. The CDR3 length is 17 residues. Germline CDR1 reads MNHNS; CDR2 reads SASEGT. The CDR3 loop is CASSSRGTGTGSETQYF. CDR3 DNA: TGTGCCAGCAGCTCCCGTGGGACCGGGACAGGGTCGGAGACCCAGTACTTC.

The table lists this clone with many counts. The V and J genes are TRBV28 and TRBJ2-3; 13 nucleotides line up with TRBD2. The V gene's germline CDR1 is MDHEN and CDR2 SYDVKM. Trimming took 5 bases from V and 6 from J; bases not matched to a gene: 5. This CDR3 is 15 amino acids long. The CDR3 is CASSPWTSGSDTQYF. CDR3 coding DNA: TGTGCCAGCAGTCCCTGGACTAGCGGGAGTGATACGCAGTATTTT.

A word on this clone: With a much larger clone just one base away, this may be a read error. The J gene is TRBJ2-7, the V gene TRBV10-2; D possibly uses TRBD1 or TRBD2 (5 bases each). The CDR3 consists of 14 residues. Germline assignment: CDR1 WSHSY and CDR2 SAAADI. V was shortened by 8 bases and J by 0 bases, with 14 bases between the two germline ends. DNA of the CDR3: TGCGCCAGCGGCAGGGCCGGGACCTCCTACGAGCAGTACTTC. Amino acids: CASGRAGTSYEQYF.

This clone showed up many times. A much larger clone differs from this one at a single base, so this may be a read error. The V and J genes are TRBV2 and TRBJ2-1; the D gene could be TRBD1 or TRBD2 (5 bases each). Looked up from germline, CDR1 is SNHLY and CDR2 is FYNNEI. V shed 4 bases and J shed 2 bases, with 12 bases lying between them. The CDR3 is 15 amino acids. The CDR3 nucleotides are TGTGCCAGCAGTGGATCAGGGAGCCCCTACAATGAGCAGTTCTTC. As protein: CASSGSGSPYNEQFF.

This clone showed up many times. The rearrangement joins TRBV28 to TRBJ1-5; no clear D gene. Germline CDR1 and CDR2: MDHEN and SYDVKM. V lost 10 bases and J lost 1, with 20 bases in between. The CDR3 sequence is 16 residues long. For the CDR3, the DNA is TGTGCCACCCTCCGTGCCTCCGGAAGCAGCAATCAGCCCCAGCATTTT. Translation gives CATLRASGSSNQPQHF.

The chain couples TRBV7-9 to TRBJ1-4, with D possibly being TRBD1 (5 bases). The V gene lost 8 bases and the J gene lost 2 bases, with 12 bases spanning the gap. From germline, CDR1 is SEHNR and CDR2 FQNEAQ (reference sequence). The length of the CDR3 is 14 residues. In DNA, the CDR3 is TGTGCCAGCCATGGAGGGGCCACTAATGAAAAACTGTTTTTT. Protein product: CASHGGATNEKLFF.